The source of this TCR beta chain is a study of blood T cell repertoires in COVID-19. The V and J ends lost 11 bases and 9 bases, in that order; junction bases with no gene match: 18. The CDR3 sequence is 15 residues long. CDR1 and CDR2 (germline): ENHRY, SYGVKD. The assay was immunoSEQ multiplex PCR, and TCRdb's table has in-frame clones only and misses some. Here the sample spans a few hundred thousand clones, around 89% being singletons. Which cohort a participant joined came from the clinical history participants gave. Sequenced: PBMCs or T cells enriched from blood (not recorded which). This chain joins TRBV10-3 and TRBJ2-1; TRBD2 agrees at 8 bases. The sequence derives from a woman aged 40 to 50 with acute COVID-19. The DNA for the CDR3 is TGTGCCTCCTCGGGGGGGGAGGTACTCTTCAGTGAGCAGTTCTTC. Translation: CASSGGEVLFSEQFF.